This is a list of T cell receptor beta chains from one sample in a study of Ad26.COV2.S vaccination and SARS-CoV-2 variants. Measured with immunoSEQ multiplex PCR; TCRdb has only the in-frame clones, and not every one. The sample includes fewer than 400,000 clones, about 85% of them seen just once. The sample was peripheral blood, taken in a trial of Ad26.COV2.S vaccine versus placebo. All receptors derive from a person aged 18-60 years who received the Ad26.COV2.S COVID-19 vaccine or a placebo. Both conserved end residues are part of each CDR3. The D gene is left open where the match is weak. Rows give clone size only sometimes, using once, few, many, or a class for an expanded clone.

TRBV5-8,TRBJ1-2,NA,17,NA,TGTGCCAGCAGCTTGGCCGTGGGGGGACGGACGAACTATGGCTACACCTTC,CASSLAVGGRTNYGYTF
TRBV5-1,TRBJ2-5,NA,14,NA,TGCGCCAGCAGCTTGGGCGCCGCGGGGGAGACCCAGTACTTC,CASSLGAAGETQYF
TRBV5-1,TRBJ2-5,TRBD2,14,NA,TGCGCCAGCAGCACCCACGGGGGGGGTGAGACCCAGTACTTC,CASSTHGGGETQYF
TRBV4-1,TRBJ1-2,TRBD1,19,NA,TGCGCCAGCAGCCAAGAGTTTCAGGGGGCGCCGAAACGTAACTATGGCTACACCTTC,CASSQEFQGAPKRNYGYTF
TRBV10-3,TRBJ2-7,NA,13,NA,TGTGCCATCAGAGGGTCAGAATCCTACGAGCAGTACTTC,CAIRGSESYEQYF
TRBV20-1,TRBJ2-7,NA,12,NA,TGCAGTGCTAGTGGGGGACCCTACGAGCAGTACTTC,CSASGGPYEQYF
TRBV7-9,TRBJ1-4,NA,12,NA,TGTGCCAGCAGCTTCACAGGAAATACACTGTTTTTT,CASSFTGNTLFF
TRBV5-6,TRBJ1-5,TRBD1,14,NA,TGTGCCAGCAGCCCGGGACAGGGATATCAGCCCCAGCATTTT,CASSPGQGYQPQHF
TRBV18,TRBJ2-1,TRBD2,17,NA,TGTGCCAGCTCACCTCTGTTTAGCGGGGGGGCGCGCAATGAGCAGTTCTTC,CASSPLFSGGARNEQFF
TRBV18,TRBJ2-6,TRBD1,19,once,TGTGCCAGCTCACCCACCGGGACAGTCGCTCTCTCTGGGGCCAACGTCCTGACTTTC,CASSPTGTVALSGANVLTF
TRBV18,TRBJ2-2,NA,17,NA,TGTGCCAGCTCACCACCCGGGCGGCAGGTGGGCACCGGGGAGCTGTTTTTT,CASSPPGRQVGTGELFF
TRBV29-1,TRBJ2-1,NA,12,NA,TGCAGCGTTGAAGCCCCCTCGCGTGAGCAGTTCTTC,CSVEAPSREQFF
TRBV18,TRBJ1-4,NA,14,NA,TGTGCCAGCTCACCCCCAGATATCGGGGAAAAACTGTTTTTT,CASSPPDIGEKLFF
TRBV7-6,TRBJ2-5,NA,9,NA,TGTGCCAGCAGCTTATCTGGTTACTTC,CASSLSGYF
TRBV18,TRBJ2-3,NA,17,NA,TGTGCCAGCTCACCACTTCCGTCCAAGGGTGTGAGTGATACGCAGTATTTT,CASSPLPSKGVSDTQYF
TRBV5-1,TRBJ2-7,TRBD2,14,NA,TGCGCCAGCAGCCCGGTGCGGGGGTCCTACGAGCAGTACTTC,CASSPVRGSYEQYF
TRBV3-1/TRBV3-2,TRBJ1-2,NA,15,NA,TGTGCCAGCAGCCAAGAATCGGGGGGTTCCTATGGCTACACCTTC,CASSQESGGSYGYTF
TRBV4-1,TRBJ1-2,NA,14,once,TGCGCCAGCAGCCAAGATCCGGGTCCCTATGGCTACACCTTC,CASSQDPGPYGYTF
TRBV9,TRBJ2-2,NA,17,NA,TGTGCCAGCAGCGTAGCCGTTAGGGGGTTGTACACCGGGGAGCTGTTTTTT,CASSVAVRGLYTGELFF
TRBV7-8,TRBJ2-7,NA,15,NA,TGTGCCAGCAGCTTAGGGCCCCCGGTCTCCTACGAGCAGTACTTC,CASSLGPPVSYEQYF
TRBV6-6,TRBJ2-7,NA,12,NA,TGTGCCAGCACACGGGGGTCGTACGAGCAGTACTTC,CASTRGSYEQYF
TRBV5-4,TRBJ2-6,TRBD1,14,NA,TGTGCCAGCAGCACAGGGGCTGGGGCCAACGTCCTGACTTTC,CASSTGAGANVLTF
TRBV5-1,TRBJ2-2,NA,16,once,TGCGCCAGCAGCCTTTTACCGGGAGCAAGCACCGGGGAGCTGTTTTTT,CASSLLPGASTGELFF
TRBV7-8,TRBJ1-1,TRBD1,14,NA,TGTGCCAGCAGCTGGCGGGACAGGAACACTGAAGCTTTCTTT,CASSWRDRNTEAFF
TRBV7-8,TRBJ2-2,NA,15,once,TGTGCCAGCACCTTCGAGCGGTTCAACACCGGGGAGCTGTTTTTT,CASTFERFNTGELFF
TRBV6-2/TRBV6-3,TRBJ1-5,NA,15,NA,TGTGCCAGCAGTTACTTGGGAATTGCGGATCAGCCCCAGCATTTT,CASSYLGIADQPQHF
TRBV11-3,TRBJ2-2,NA,12,NA,TGTGCCAGCAGCTTGAGGACCGGGGAGCTGTTTTTT,CASSLRTGELFF
TRBV7-8,TRBJ2-1,NA,15,NA,TGTGCCAGCAGCTTACGCAGGGCTACCTACAATGAGCAGTTCTTC,CASSLRRATYNEQFF
TRBV2,TRBJ2-1,TRBD2,15,NA,TGTGCCAGCAGACACGGGACGCTCACGGGGGGTGAGCAGTTCTTC,CASRHGTLTGGEQFF
TRBV27,TRBJ2-5,TRBD1,16,NA,TGTGCCAGCAGTTACACCGGGACAGGTATCGGAGAGACCCAGTACTTC,CASSYTGTGIGETQYF
TRBV11-2,TRBJ2-2,NA,12,NA,TGTGCCAGCAGCTTAAACACCGGGGAGCTGTTTTTT,CASSLNTGELFF
TRBV3-1/TRBV3-2,TRBJ1-1,NA,15,NA,TGTGCCAGCAGCCAAGCCCTCAGACAGAAGGCTGAAGCTTTCTTT,CASSQALRQKAEAFF
TRBV5-8,TRBJ1-2,TRBD1,13,NA,TGTGCCAGCAGCTCGGGACAGGTCTATGGCTACACCTTC,CASSSGQVYGYTF
TRBV5-1,TRBJ2-1,TRBD1,16,NA,TGCGCCAGCAGCGGGCAGGGGACAGGAGGGTACAATGAGCAGTTCTTC,CASSGQGTGGYNEQFF
TRBV14,TRBJ1-1,TRBD1,15,NA,TGTGCCAGCAGCCCGGGACAGGGCCTCGACACTGAAGCTTTCTTT,CASSPGQGLDTEAFF
TRBV5-1,TRBJ2-7,NA,11,NA,TGCGCCAGCAGCTTGGCTCAAAAGCAGTACTTC,CASSLAQKQYF
TRBV11-2,TRBJ2-2,TRBD2,15,few,TGTGCCAGCACGCTAGCGGGACCAGATCACGGGGAGCTGTTTTTT,CASTLAGPDHGELFF
TRBV5-4,TRBJ2-2,TRBD1,16,NA,TGTGCCAGCAGCATGGAGACAGGGAAGAACACCGGGGAGCTGTTTTTT,CASSMETGKNTGELFF
TRBV7-2,TRBJ2-3,TRBD2,16,NA,TGTGCCAGCAGCTTAGTTCCAGCGGGGGGAACAGATACGCAGTATTTT,CASSLVPAGGTDTQYF
TRBV20-1,TRBJ1-4,NA,14,once,TGCAGTGCTAGTAGGCCGGGAACTAATGAAAAACTGTTTTTT,CSASRPGTNEKLFF